This T cell receptor beta chain comes out of a study of blood T cell repertoires in COVID-19. Across the whole study: Material from acute and convalescent COVID-19 was sourced from the United States, Italy and Spain. Sources were T cells, B-cell-depleted T cells, or PBMCs; the material itself was cDNA or gDNA.

In the original processing: Cell counts per sample came from amplifying reference gene primers. The protocol was immunoSEQ multiplex PCR, while the TCRdb copy is restricted to in-frame clones and leaves out a portion. V, J and clone size are taken as reported in that table, and D and trimming were inferred from the DNA itself. The data contain roughly 280,000 clones, around 78% of them seen just once; the ten biggest clones take up about 4.3%. This CDR3 has 16 amino acids. Sequencing used peripheral blood. The TCR originated in a man between 60 and 75 years old who had recovered from COVID-19. V usage is TRBV21-1 and J usage is TRBJ2-2; the table names TRBD1, a call not compared with the DNA. TRBV21-1 is given as a pseudogene. CDR3 DNA: TGTGCCAGCAGCGCCCGGACAGGGCCGAACACCGGGGAGCTGTTTTTT. This codes for CASSARTGPNTGELFF.